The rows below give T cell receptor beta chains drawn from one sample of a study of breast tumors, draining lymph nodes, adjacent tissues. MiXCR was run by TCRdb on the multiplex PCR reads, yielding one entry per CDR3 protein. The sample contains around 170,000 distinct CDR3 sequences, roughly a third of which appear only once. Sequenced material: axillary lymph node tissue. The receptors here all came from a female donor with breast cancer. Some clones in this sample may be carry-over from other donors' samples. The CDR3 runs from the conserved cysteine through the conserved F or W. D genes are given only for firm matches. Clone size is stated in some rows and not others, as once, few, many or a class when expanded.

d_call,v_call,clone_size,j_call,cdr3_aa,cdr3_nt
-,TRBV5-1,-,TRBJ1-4,CASGPESGENLFF,TGCGCCAGCGGTCCAGAGTCAGGGGAAAACCTGTTTTTT
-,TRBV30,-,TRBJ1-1,CAWSLRESSTEAFF,TGTGCCTGGAGTCTACGCGAGTCTTCCACTGAAGCTTTCTTT
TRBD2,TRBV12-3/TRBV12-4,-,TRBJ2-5,CASSPGRGSGSLPQETQYF,TGTGCCAGCAGCCCCGGGAGGGGGTCTGGCAGCTTACCCCAAGAGACCCAGTACTTC
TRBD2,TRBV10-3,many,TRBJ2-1,CAIGTSGSIVNEQFF,TGTGCCATAGGGACTAGCGGGAGTATCGTCAATGAGCAGTTCTTC
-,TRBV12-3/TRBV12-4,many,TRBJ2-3,CASRPQYLTDTQYF,TGTGCCAGCAGGCCACAGTATCTCACAGATACGCAGTATTTT
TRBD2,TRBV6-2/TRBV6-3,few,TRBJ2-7,CASRTSGSFSYEQYF,TGTGCCAGCAGAACTAGCGGGAGCTTCTCCTACGAGCAGTACTTC
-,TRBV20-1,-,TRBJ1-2,CSASTGAGYTF,TGCAGTGCTAGTACGGGGGCTGGCTACACCTTC
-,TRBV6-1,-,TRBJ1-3,CASSEVAPGQGANTIYF,TGTGCCAGCAGTGAAGTCGCCCCGGGACAAGGAGCAAACACCATATATTTT
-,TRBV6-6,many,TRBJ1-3,CASSHSRESRNTIYF,TGTGCCAGCAGTCACTCTCGGGAGTCACGAAACACCATATATTTT
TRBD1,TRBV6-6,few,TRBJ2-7,CASSHQTGGTQYF,TGTGCCAGCAGTCACCAGACAGGGGGCACGCAGTACTTC
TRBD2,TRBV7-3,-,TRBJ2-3,CASSFRGGRHTQYF,TGTGCCAGCAGCTTCCGGGGGGGTAGGCATACGCAGTATTTT
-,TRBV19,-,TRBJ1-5,CASSIGQAEHF,TGTGCCAGTAGTATAGGGCAGGCCGAGCATTTT
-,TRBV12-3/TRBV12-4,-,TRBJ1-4,CASSLTSGRANEKLFF,TGTGCCAGCAGTTTAACTAGCGGGAGGGCTAATGAAAAACTGTTTTTT
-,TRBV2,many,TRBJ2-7,CASDRGSNTYEQYF,TGTGCCAGCGACCGGGGGTCGAATACGTACGAGCAGTACTTC
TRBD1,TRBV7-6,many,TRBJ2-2,CASSSGTGILGELFF,TGTGCCAGCAGCTCGGGGACAGGTATACTCGGGGAGCTGTTTTTT
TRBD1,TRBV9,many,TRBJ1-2,CASSARTGGTNYGYTF,TGTGCCAGCAGCGCGAGGACAGGGGGCACTAACTATGGCTACACCTTC
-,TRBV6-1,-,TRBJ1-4,CASFDRGASEKLFF,TGTGCCAGCTTTGATCGGGGGGCGAGTGAAAAACTGTTTTTT
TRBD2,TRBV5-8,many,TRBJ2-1,CASSYVAGPYNEQFF,TGTGCCAGCAGCTACGTAGCGGGACCCTACAATGAGCAGTTCTTC
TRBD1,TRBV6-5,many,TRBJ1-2,CATHRGNYGYTF,TGTGCCACCCACAGGGGAAACTATGGCTACACCTTC
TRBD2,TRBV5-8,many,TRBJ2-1,CASSFLLAGGSNEQFF,TGTGCCAGCAGCTTTCTACTAGCGGGGGGCTCCAATGAGCAGTTCTTC
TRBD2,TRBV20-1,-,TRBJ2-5,CSATGLAGKATQYF,TGCAGTGCAACCGGACTAGCGGGGAAGGCGACCCAGTACTTC
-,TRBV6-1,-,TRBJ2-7,CASSHSGNRGYEQYF,TGTGCCAGCAGTCACTCAGGGAACAGAGGATACGAGCAGTACTTC
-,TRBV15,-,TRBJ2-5,CATSTARDRTQYF,TGTGCCACCAGCACGGCGCGGGACAGGACCCAGTACTTC
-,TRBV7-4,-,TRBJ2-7,CASSHPSGDKCGGAPPCSYEQYF,TGTGCCAGCAGCCACCCGAGCGGGGACAAATGCGGGGGTGCACCTCCGTGCTCCTACGAGCAGTACTTC
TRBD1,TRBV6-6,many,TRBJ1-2,CASSHSTGQDYGYTF,TGTGCCAGCAGTCACTCGACGGGACAGGACTATGGCTACACCTTC
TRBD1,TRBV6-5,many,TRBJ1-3,CASSLRQGSSGNTIYF,TGTGCCAGCAGTCTCAGACAGGGGAGCTCTGGAAACACCATATATTTT
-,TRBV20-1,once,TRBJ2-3,CSAPDLRATQYF,TGCAGTGCCCCGGACCTTCGTGCCACACAGTATTTC
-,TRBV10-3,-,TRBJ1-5,CAISEQSSGNTLYSNQPQHF,TGTGCCATCAGTGAACAGAGCTCTGGAAACACCCTTTATAGCAATCAGCCCCAGCATTTT
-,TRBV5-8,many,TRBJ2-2,CASSFAPAFGELFF,TGTGCCAGCAGCTTTGCTCCGGCGTTTGGGGAGCTGTTTTTT
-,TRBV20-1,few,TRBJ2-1,CSARDLFNGALGLDNEQFF,TGCAGTGCTAGAGACCTATTTAACGGGGCTTTGGGTCTCGACAATGAGCAGTTCTTC
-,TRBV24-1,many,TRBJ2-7,CATSEDGSYEQYF,TGTGCCACCAGCGAGGACGGCTCCTACGAGCAGTACTTC
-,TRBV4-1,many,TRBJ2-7,CASSQDLIYEQYF,TGCGCCAGCAGCCAAGATCTTATCTACGAGCAGTACTTC
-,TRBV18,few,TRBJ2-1,CASSPRLGRVEEQFF,TGTGCCAGCTCACCACGTTTGGGCAGGGTGGAAGAGCAGTTCTTC
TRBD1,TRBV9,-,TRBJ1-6,CASSEGTGVGSPLHF,TGTGCCAGCAGCGAGGGGACAGGGGTAGGTTCACCCCTCCACTTT
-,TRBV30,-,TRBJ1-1,CAWGRKGLAEAFF,TGTGCCTGGGGGAGAAAAGGGTTAGCTGAAGCTTTCTTT
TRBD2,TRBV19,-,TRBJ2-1,CASTSPRGLAGLEEAYNEQFF,TGTGCCAGTACCTCCCCGCGGGGACTAGCGGGATTGGAAGAGGCCTACAATGAGCAGTTCTTC
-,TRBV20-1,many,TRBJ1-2,CSGGQDGYTF,TGCAGTGGCGGGCAGGATGGCTACACCTTC
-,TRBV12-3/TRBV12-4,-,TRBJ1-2,CASSLSCAETSYTF,TGTGCCAGCAGTTTATCCTGCGCGGAAACTAGCTACACCTTC
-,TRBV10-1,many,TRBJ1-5,CASSDLDGISNQPQHF,TGCGCCAGCAGTGACCTGGACGGGATTAGCAATCAGCCCCAGCATTTT
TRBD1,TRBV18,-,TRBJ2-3,CASSPGDRGIDTQYF,TGTGCCAGCTCACCGGGGGACAGGGGGATAGATACGCAGTATTTT
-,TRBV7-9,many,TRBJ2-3,CASSYPRNRAEDTQYF,TGTGCCAGCAGCTACCCCAGGAACAGGGCGGAAGATACGCAGTATTTT
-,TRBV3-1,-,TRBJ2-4,CASSQDGPGPLLDIQYF,TGTGCCAGCAGCCAAGATGGGCCGGGACCCCTTCTAGACATTCAGTACTTC
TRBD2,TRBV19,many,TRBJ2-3,CASTQGTSTDTQYF,TGTGCCAGTACGCAGGGGACTAGTACAGATACGCAGTATTTT
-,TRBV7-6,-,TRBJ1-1,CASSLASPLDTEAFF,TGTGCCAGCAGCTTAGCCTCCCCCCTGGACACTGAAGCTTTCTTT
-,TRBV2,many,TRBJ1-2,CASGADLVFYGYTF,TGTGCCAGCGGGGCAGATCTCGTTTTCTATGGCTACACCTTC
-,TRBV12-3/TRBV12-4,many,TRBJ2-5,CASSLDVAAKFQETQYF,TGTGCCAGCAGTTTAGACGTAGCGGCTAAATTCCAAGAGACCCAGTACTTC
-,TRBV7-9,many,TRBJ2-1,CASSLEWRNEQFF,TGTGCCAGCAGCTTAGAATGGCGCAATGAGCAGTTCTTC
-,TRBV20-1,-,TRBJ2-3,CSAGDSNNEQYF,TGCAGTGCTGGGGACTCTAACAATGAGCAGTATTTT
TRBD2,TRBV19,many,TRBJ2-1,CAAKEASGDNEQFF,TGTGCCGCCAAGGAGGCTAGCGGGGACAATGAGCAGTTCTTC
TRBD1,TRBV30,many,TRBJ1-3,CAWGPLQGGNTIYF,TGTGCCTGGGGCCCGTTACAGGGGGGGAACACCATATATTTT
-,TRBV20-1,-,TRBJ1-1,CTAPVKGQSTEAFF,TGCACCGCCCCCGTCAAGGGGCAGTCCACTGAAGCTTTCTTT
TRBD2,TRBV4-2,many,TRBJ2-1,CASSQETSGQYNEQFF,TGTGCCAGCAGCCAAGAAACTAGCGGTCAATACAATGAGCAGTTCTTC
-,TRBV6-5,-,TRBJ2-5,CASSYSREQPQYF,TGTGCCAGCAGTTACTCAAGGGAGCAGCCCCAGTACTTC
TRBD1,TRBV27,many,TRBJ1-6,CASSPGQGLGPLHF,TGTGCCAGCAGCCCGGGACAGGGTCTTGGGCCCCTCCACTTT
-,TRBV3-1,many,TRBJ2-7,CASSRTLSYEQYF,TGTGCCAGCAGCAGGACGCTCTCCTACGAGCAGTACTTC
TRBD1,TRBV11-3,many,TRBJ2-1,CASSRGQGGSNEQFF,TGTGCCAGCAGTCGTGGACAGGGTGGGTCAAATGAGCAGTTCTTC
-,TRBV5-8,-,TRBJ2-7,CASSYWTAREQYF,TGTGCCAGCAGCTATTGGACAGCACGCGAGCAGTACTTC
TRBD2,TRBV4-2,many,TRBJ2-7,CASSQEGTSVSGEQYF,TGTGCCAGCAGCCAAGAAGGGACTAGCGTTTCAGGCGAGCAGTACTTC
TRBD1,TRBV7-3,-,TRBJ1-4,CASSLAETGAANEKLFF,TGTGCCAGCAGCTTAGCGGAGACAGGGGCGGCTAATGAAAAACTGTTTTTT